This T cell receptor (beta chain) is from a study of regulatory T cells in long-lasting Graves disease. Study-level points and caveats: Persistent disease showed a preference for TRBV28, TRBJ1-2 and TRBJ2-5. The TCR repertoire of persistent Graves' patients was less diverse than that of newly diagnosed ones. What was studied was peripheral blood only, and not thyroid tissue.

This clonotype showed up many times. Its specificity is not known. Time point indicated: persistent/refractory GD, antithyroid drugs over 5 years with positive TRAb. The TCR library was made from RNA that had been extracted from PBMCs in TRIzol. Peripheral blood, around 9 milliliters per patient, was collected in EDTA tubes. V gave up 5 bases and J gave up 4 bases, with 17 bases separating them. The CDR3 totals 15 residues. Germline values: CDR1 SEHNR, CDR2 FQNEAQ (reference sequence). The TCR beta library used iRepertoire HTBI primers with Arm-PCR amplification of CDR3. Using its own MiXCR run on the multiplex PCR reads, TCRdb lists one record per CDR3 protein. Of 400,000 to 500,000 distinct CDR3 sequences in the sample, around a fifth are singletons; the top ten hold 13%.

The chain has TRBV7-9 and TRBJ1-1; unclear D gene. The starting material was peripheral blood mononuclear cells (PBMCs), obtained when the disease was refractory, from a patient treated with antithyroid drugs. The sequence came from a female donor with Graves disease. The CDR3 DNA sequence: TGTGCCAGCAGCCCTCGACACATTGAGGGCACTGAAGCTTTCTTT. Translated, it gives CASSPRHIEGTEAFF. The full variable domain, in which reference TRBV7-9 and TRBJ1-1 provide the parts outside the CDR3, is DTGVSQNPRHKITKRGQNVTFRCDPISEHNRLYWYRQTLGQGPEFLTYFQNEAQLEKSRLLSDRFSAERPKGSFSTLEIQRTEQGDSAMYLCASSPRHIEGTEAFFGQGTRLTVV.